A selection of T cell receptor beta chains follows, all from one sample in a study of siplizumab effects on memory and regulatory T cells. This table comes from immunoSEQ multiplex PCR, and its TCRdb copy is limited to in-frame clones, with some not included. The data contain more than 95,000 clones, approximately 94% of them singletons. Sequencing was performed on CD4+ T cells sorted from blood. The receptors stem from a human donor in good health. Both conserved end residues are part of each CDR3. The order of the fields is V gene, clone size, D gene, J gene, CDR3 DNA, CDR3 protein. The D gene is left open where the match is weak. The listing skips clone size in some rows; elsewhere it reads once, few, many or a size class.

V: TRBV30
size: .
D: .
J: TRBJ1-1
DNA: TGTGCCTGGAGTGTACGCAGGGACGCTGAAGCTTTCTTT
CDR3: CAWSVRRDAEAFF

V: TRBV4-2
size: .
D: TRBD2
J: TRBJ2-1
DNA: TGTGCCAGCAGCCAAGATTTTAGGTCTAGCGGGGGGGCGTCGGATGAGCAGTTCTTC
CDR3: CASSQDFRSSGGASDEQFF

V: TRBV9
size: .
D: .
J: TRBJ1-3
DNA: TGTGCCAGCAGCGAACCCGGGGACACCATATATTTT
CDR3: CASSEPGDTIYF

V: TRBV29-1
size: .
D: TRBD1
J: TRBJ1-2
DNA: TGCAGCGCAATGGGACAGGGGGCTTGGGGCTACACCTTC
CDR3: CSAMGQGAWGYTF

V: TRBV7-9
size: .
D: TRBD1
J: TRBJ1-3
DNA: TGTGCCAGCAGCTCGGACAGGGGGGCCTCGAGAGGAAACACCATATATTTT
CDR3: CASSSDRGASRGNTIYF

V: TRBV2
size: .
D: .
J: TRBJ2-7
DNA: TGTGCCAGCAGTGGGGGGACCGACCTCTACGAGCAGTACTTC
CDR3: CASSGGTDLYEQYF

V: TRBV5-1
size: .
D: .
J: TRBJ1-1
DNA: TGCGCCAGCAGCTTCGCAGATTACACTGAAGCTTTCTTT
CDR3: CASSFADYTEAFF

V: TRBV27
size: once
D: TRBD1
J: TRBJ2-7
DNA: TGTGCCAGCAGTTCTTACCGACAGGGAATTACCTACGAGCAGTACTTC
CDR3: CASSSYRQGITYEQYF

V: TRBV6-5
size: .
D: TRBD1
J: TRBJ2-7
DNA: TGTGCCAGCAGTTACTCGACAGGGCTCGAGCAGTACTTC
CDR3: CASSYSTGLEQYF

V: TRBV5-1
size: .
D: .
J: TRBJ1-4
DNA: TGCGCCAGCAGCGCCTACCCCGCGGACGAAAAACTGTTTTTT
CDR3: CASSAYPADEKLFF

V: TRBV10-3
size: .
D: .
J: TRBJ2-7
DNA: TGTGCCATCAAAAGCGGAGGGGAAACGAGGTGGGAGCAGTACTTC
CDR3: CAIKSGGETRWEQYF

V: TRBV5-1
size: .
D: TRBD2
J: TRBJ2-2
DNA: TGCGCCAGCAGCTTGAGCGGGAGACCCGGGGAGCTGTTTTTT
CDR3: CASSLSGRPGELFF

V: TRBV6-5
size: .
D: .
J: TRBJ1-1
DNA: TGTGCCAGCAGTTACCAGATGCAAGGCAACACTGAAGCTTTCTTT
CDR3: CASSYQMQGNTEAFF

V: TRBV13
size: .
D: .
J: TRBJ2-7
DNA: TGTGCCAGCAGCTTGGCTGGCACCTACGAGCAGTACTTC
CDR3: CASSLAGTYEQYF

V: TRBV5-1
size: .
D: TRBD1
J: TRBJ1-5
DNA: TGCGCCAGCAGCCTATCAGGGGGCGGGCAGCCCCAGCATTTT
CDR3: CASSLSGGGQPQHF

V: TRBV4-1
size: once
D: .
J: TRBJ1-2
DNA: TGCGCCAGCAGCCAAGGGGGAGGCCTCTCCATCGGCTACACCTTC
CDR3: CASSQGGGLSIGYTF

V: TRBV15
size: .
D: .
J: TRBJ2-1
DNA: TGTGCCACCAGCAGAGAGGGCAGGCCCCCGCTCTTC
CDR3: CATSREGRPPLF

V: TRBV2
size: .
D: .
J: TRBJ1-1
DNA: TGTGCCAGCAGTTATACTTCGGGGATCGCTGAAGCTTTCTTT
CDR3: CASSYTSGIAEAFF

V: TRBV10-3
size: .
D: TRBD1
J: TRBJ1-1
DNA: TGTGCCATCCGGACAGGGGGGGACACTGAAGCTTTCTTT
CDR3: CAIRTGGDTEAFF

V: TRBV6-5
size: .
D: .
J: TRBJ2-2
DNA: TGTGCCAGCAGAGGGCTCGCTGGCACCGGGGAGCTGTTTTTT
CDR3: CASRGLAGTGELFF

V: TRBV7-8
size: .
D: TRBD1
J: TRBJ1-5
DNA: TGTGCCAGCAGCTTAGGGACAGGGGATCAGCCCCAGCATTTT
CDR3: CASSLGTGDQPQHF

V: TRBV7-9
size: .
D: TRBD1
J: TRBJ1-4
DNA: TGTGCCAGCAGGCGGACAGGGGGCACTGAAAAACTGTTTTTT
CDR3: CASRRTGGTEKLFF

V: TRBV4-1
size: .
D: .
J: TRBJ1-2
DNA: TGCGCCAGCAGCCAAGGTCACGGGGCCCGGGGCTACACCTTC
CDR3: CASSQGHGARGYTF

V: TRBV6-5
size: .
D: .
J: TRBJ2-3
DNA: TGTGCCAGCAGGGACGGTAGCACAGATACGCAGTATTTT
CDR3: CASRDGSTDTQYF

V: TRBV15
size: .
D: TRBD1
J: TRBJ1-1
DNA: TGTGCCACCAGCAGAGGCGGACAGGGGGGCACTGAAGCTTTCTTT
CDR3: CATSRGGQGGTEAFF

V: TRBV18
size: .
D: .
J: TRBJ1-1
DNA: TGTGCCAGCTCCCTGGACGGAAGGAACACTGAAGCTTTCTTT
CDR3: CASSLDGRNTEAFF

V: TRBV30
size: .
D: .
J: TRBJ1-3
DNA: TGTGCCTGGGGAGTCTCTGGAAACACCATATATTTT
CDR3: CAWGVSGNTIYF

V: TRBV7-8
size: once
D: .
J: TRBJ1-2
DNA: TGTGCCAGCAGCTTATTCGCCGCCAATAACTATGGCTACACCTTC
CDR3: CASSLFAANNYGYTF

V: TRBV7-9
size: .
D: .
J: TRBJ1-2
DNA: TGTGCCAGCAGTCAACGACCCGCTTGGGGCTACACCTTC
CDR3: CASSQRPAWGYTF

V: TRBV5-4
size: .
D: .
J: TRBJ1-1
DNA: TGTGCCAGCAGTAAGGGGAGATCGAACACTGAAGCTTTCTTT
CDR3: CASSKGRSNTEAFF

V: TRBV11-3
size: .
D: .
J: TRBJ2-1
DNA: TGTGCCAGCAGCTCGTTGTGGGGCAATGAGCAGTTCTTC
CDR3: CASSSLWGNEQFF

V: TRBV10-3
size: once
D: .
J: TRBJ1-1
DNA: TGTGCCATCAGTGAGTCGGCAGAAGCTGAAGCTTTCTTT
CDR3: CAISESAEAEAFF

V: TRBV7-9
size: .
D: .
J: TRBJ1-3
DNA: TGTGCCAGCAGCTTAGGGCGGGCTCCAGGAGTCGGAAACACCATATATTTT
CDR3: CASSLGRAPGVGNTIYF

V: TRBV30
size: .
D: .
J: TRBJ2-2
DNA: TGTGCCTGGAGTGTTCGTTACGATAGCCCCCCCCGCACCGGGGAGCTGTTTTTT
CDR3: CAWSVRYDSPPRTGELFF